The next 4 T cell receptor beta chains were all read from a single sample in a study of T cells in Graves' hyperthyroidism and ophthalmopathy. The CDR3 regions of TCR beta were amplified from RNA transcripts. The HTBI set primed first-round TCR CDR3 RT-PCR. TCRdb reanalysed the multiplex PCR reads using MiXCR and keeps one entry per CDR3 protein. The table shows approximately 420,000 distinct CDR3 sequences, with roughly 13% occurring only once. What was sequenced was blood. Every receptor here comes from a woman between 18 and 29 years old with Graves' hyperthyroidism.

With respect to this clonotype: Since no conserved phenylalanine or tryptophan closes the CDR3, a read error is the likely cause. The rearrangement uses TRBV20-1 and TRBJ2-3; D might be TRBD2 (7 bases). Germline V gene sequence: CDR1 DFQATT, CDR2 SNEGSKA (reference sequence). V lost 6 bases, J lost 1 base, and 17 bases lay in between. The CDR3 loop spans 15 amino acids. This CDR3 is CSARGGSGGTDTQYL. For the CDR3, the DNA is TGCAGTGCCAGGGGCGGGAGTGGAGGCACAGATACGCAGTATCTT.

The chain carries TRBV18 and TRBJ1-4, with 7 positions matching TRBD1. Germline CDR1 and CDR2: KGHSH and LQKENI. This CDR3 comprises 16 residues. Germline trimming cut 2 bases from V and 4 bases from J; bases unmatched to any gene: 7. CDR3: CASSPTGAANNEKLFF. The CDR3, as DNA: TGTGCCAGCTCACCAACAGGGGCAGCAAATAATGAAAAACTGTTTTTT.

This clonotype showed up just a few times. The chain recombines TRBV9 with TRBJ1-2; D is undetermined. The CDR3 extends over 11 amino acids. The V gene lost 6 bases and the J gene lost 1 base, with 4 bases spanning the gap. Germline CDR1 is SGDLS and CDR2 is YYNGEE. This chain's CDR3 is CASMFNYGYTF. In DNA form, the CDR3 reads TGTGCCAGCATGTTTAACTATGGCTACACCTTC. Full variable domain (remainder filled in from reference TRBV9 and TRBJ1-2): DSGVTQTPKHLITATGQRVTLRCSPRSGDLSVYWYQQSLDQGLQFLIQYYNGEERAKGNILERFSAQQFPDLHSELNLSSLELGDSALYFCASMFNYGYTFGSGTRLTVV.

This clonotype was counted many times. V is TRBV6-1 and J is TRBJ1-5; no definite D call. V was shortened by 5 bases and J by 0 bases, with 17 bases between the two germline ends. Looked up from germline, CDR1 is MNHNS and CDR2 is SASEGT. The CDR3 runs 17 residues. CDR3 DNA: TGTGCCAGCAGTTCAACTTTACAGCGTGTTAGCAATCAGCCCCAGCATTTT. Encoded protein: CASSSTLQRVSNQPQHF.